These 11 T cell receptor beta chains came from one sample sequenced in a study of blood T cell repertoires in COVID-19. Clones were read by immunoSEQ multiplex PCR, and TCRdb kept only the in-frame ones, dropping some. This sample has about 55,000 clones, with approximately 90% found just once. Sequenced sample: peripheral blood. These receptors all stem from a man older than 75 with acute or convalescent COVID-19.

V usage is TRBV3-1 (or the pseudogene TRBV3-2) and J usage is TRBJ2-1; TRBD2 is a possible D gene (6 bases). The CDR3 contains 16 residues. V was shortened by 5 bases and J by 2 bases, with 16 bases between the two germline ends. Germline CDR1 reads LGHDT; CDR2 reads YNNKEL (reference sequence). CDR3 loop: CASSVLMGGTYNEQFF. The CDR3 DNA is TGTGCCAGCAGCGTTCTAATGGGGGGAACCTACAATGAGCAGTTCTTC.

The V call is TRBV14, the J call TRBJ2-7; tentatively, D is TRBD1 (6 bases). The CDR3 consists of 15 residues. Trimming left V 5 bases short and J 1 base short, with 15 bases between. Germline CDR1 reads SGHDN; CDR2 reads FVKESK. This CDR3 is CASSTQGWGSYEQYF. CDR3 coding DNA: TGTGCCAGCAGCACGCAGGGGTGGGGATCCTACGAGCAGTACTTC.

This rearrangement joins TRBV5-6 to TRBJ2-5; 11 bases line up with TRBD1. V shed 5 bases, J shed 2 bases, and the junction held 5 bases outside the gene matches. The CDR3 is made up of 15 amino acids. Germline lookup yields CDR1 SGHDT and CDR2 YYEEEE. The DNA for the CDR3 is TGTGCCAGCAGATACGGGACAGGGGGGCAAGAGACCCAGTACTTC. It yields the protein CASRYGTGGQETQYF. Full variable domain (missing parts from reference TRBV5-6 and TRBJ2-5): DAGVTQSPTHLIKTRGQQVTLRCSPKSGHDTVSWYQQALGQGPQFIFQYYEEEERQRGNFPDRFSGHQFPNYSSELNVNALLLGDSALYLCASRYGTGGQETQYFGPGTRLLVL.

This chain joins TRBV7-2 and TRBJ2-1; 9 bases fit TRBD2. With V trimmed by 5 bases and J by 3 bases, 5 bases remained unmatched. Germline CDR1 reads SGHTA; CDR2 reads FQGNSA. The CDR3 totals 15 residues. The CDR3 sequence: CASSAAGGSYNEQFF. The CDR3 region has the DNA TGTGCCAGCAGCGCGGCGGGGGGGAGCTACAATGAGCAGTTCTTC.

The V gene is TRBV3-1 (or the pseudogene TRBV3-2), the J gene TRBJ1-3; D might be TRBD1 (5 bases). CDR1 and CDR2 from the germline V gene are LGHDT and YNNKEL (reference sequence). V was shortened by 0 bases and J by 0 bases, with 9 bases between the two germline ends. The CDR3 has 16 residues. The DNA of the CDR3 is TGTGCCAGCAGCCAAGATAGACAGATCTCTGGAAACACCATATATTTT. Encoded protein: CASSQDRQISGNTIYF.

V is TRBV3-1 (or the pseudogene TRBV3-2) and J is TRBJ2-5; TRBD1 is a possible D gene (6 bases). Germline CDR1 is LGHDT and CDR2 is YNNKEL (reference sequence). Trimming took off 5 bases at V and 5 bases at J, with 18 bases between the two ends. The CDR3 loop spans 15 amino acids. CDR3 sequence reads: CASSTPTGLRETQYF. The CDR3 DNA follows: TGTGCCAGCAGCACACCCACAGGGCTCCGGGAGACCCAGTACTTC.

The rearrangement joins TRBV29-1 to TRBJ1-1; D is uncertain. This CDR3 is built from 13 residues. V lost 5 bases, J lost 3 bases, and 13 bases lay in between. Germline V lookup: CDR1 SQVTM, CDR2 ANQGSEA. CDR3 DNA sequence: TGCAGCGTTCGGTGGGGAGGCGACACTGAAGCTTTCTTT. This sequence encodes CSVRWGGDTEAFF.

The chain links TRBV20-1 to TRBJ2-1; D is uncertain. V lost 2 bases and J 9 bases, leaving 8 bases between the germline ends. This CDR3 comprises 11 residues. Germline V CDR1 and CDR2: DFQATT, SNEGSKA (reference sequence). CDR3 loop: CSARPNSEQFF. For the CDR3, the DNA is TGCAGTGCTAGACCCAACAGTGAGCAGTTCTTC.

The chain carries TRBV15 and TRBJ2-1, with a tentative D call TRBD1 (6 bases). V was cut by 0 bases and J by 0 bases, with 15 bases left in between. The CDR3 is 18 amino acids. Looked up from germline, CDR1 is LNHNV and CDR2 is YYDKDF (reference sequence). CDR3 in DNA: TGTGCCACCAGCAGAGATAGTGACAGGCTGAGCTCCTACAATGAGCAGTTCTTC. Its translation is CATSRDSDRLSSYNEQFF.

This chain connects TRBV6-5 to TRBJ1-1, with 7 bases lining up with TRBD1. The V and J ends lost 7 bases and 0 bases, in that order; junction bases with no gene match: 2. Germline V gives CDR1 MNHEY, CDR2 SVGAGI. The CDR3 has 13 amino acids. In DNA form, the CDR3 reads TGTGCCAGCATGGACAGGATGAACACTGAAGCTTTCTTT. This codes for CASMDRMNTEAFF.

With regard to this clone: One junction end disagrees with the germline gene, perhaps due to a read error. This chain joins TRBV19 and TRBJ1-5; 10 bases align to TRBD1. The CDR3 is 15 amino acids. CDR1 LNHDA and CDR2 SQIVND come from the germline V gene (reference sequence). CDR3 DNA: TGTGCCAGTAGGATAGACAGGGGGCAGAATCAGCCCCAGCATTTT. It specifies CASRIDRGQNQPQHF.